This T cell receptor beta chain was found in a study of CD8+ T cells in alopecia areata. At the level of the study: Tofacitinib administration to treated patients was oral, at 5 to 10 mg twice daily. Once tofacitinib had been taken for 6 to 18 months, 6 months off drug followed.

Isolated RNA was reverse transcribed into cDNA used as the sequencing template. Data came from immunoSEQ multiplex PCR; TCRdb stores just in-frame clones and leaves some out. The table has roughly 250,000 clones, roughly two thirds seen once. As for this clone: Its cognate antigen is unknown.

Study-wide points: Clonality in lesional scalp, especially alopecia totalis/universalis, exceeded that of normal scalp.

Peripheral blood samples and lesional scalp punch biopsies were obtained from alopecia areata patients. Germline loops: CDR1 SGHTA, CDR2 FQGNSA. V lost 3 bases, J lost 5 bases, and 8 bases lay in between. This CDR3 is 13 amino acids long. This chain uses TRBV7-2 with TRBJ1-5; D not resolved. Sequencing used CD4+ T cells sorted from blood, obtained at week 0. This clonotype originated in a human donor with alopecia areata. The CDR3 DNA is TGTGCCAGCAGCTTCGGAACATATCAGCCCCAGCATTTT. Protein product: CASSFGTYQPQHF. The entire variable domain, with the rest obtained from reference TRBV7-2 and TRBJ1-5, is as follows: GAGVSQSPSNKVTEKGKDVELRCDPISGHTALYWYRQSLGQGLEFLIYFQGNSAPDKSGLPSDRFSAERTGGSVSTLTIQRTQQEDSAVYLCASSFGTYQPQHFGDGTRLSIL.